The clone carrying this TCR beta chain was seen only a few times. This specimen includes other DNA sequences encoding the same CDR3. This specimen belongs to a study of blood T cell repertoires in COVID-19. Here immunoSEQ multiplex PCR was the method, and the copy in TCRdb shows in-frame clones only, minus some. This table has 200,000 or so clones, around 75% appearing once. The sequenced sample consisted of peripheral blood. The receptor was isolated from a human donor in a cohort sampled during active COVID-19.

The CDR3 sequence: CASSYSRRGYEQYF. DNA for the CDR3: TGTGCCAGCAGTTACTCAAGGCGAGGGTACGAGCAGTACTTC. The chain carries TRBV6-5 and TRBJ2-7; D might be TRBD2 (5 bases). Per the germline V gene, CDR1 is MNHEY and CDR2 is SVGAGI. The V gene lost 0 bases and the J gene lost 4 bases, with 10 bases spanning the gap. The length of the CDR3 is 14 residues.